This T cell receptor beta chain came from a study of cytomegalovirus exposure and HLA in healthy donors. It was with 60 Vbeta and 13 Jbeta primers that the PCR ran. Original methodology: It was a later analysis that counted 79 million or so unique TCR beta chains, of which roughly 11 million were shared. Sequencing used immunoSEQ multiplex PCR; TCRdb keeps in-frame clones, though not all of them. The V and J calls and clone size come from that table; D and trimming were worked out from the DNA. The sample carries tens of thousands of clones, 90% to 95% recorded once. Note on this clone: Its antigen remains unknown.

The CDR3 is 13 amino acids. Germline V gene lookup returns CDR1 MGHRA and CDR2 YSYEKL. V was pared by 4 bases and J by 3 bases, with 6 bases between. Study-wide results and caveats: There were several of the most significant clusters that appeared linked to common viral pathogens in a later analysis. Among immune exposure information, only CMV serostatus was available. Earlier analysis found most TCR beta V segments productive about 90% or about 30% of the time.

The TCR was taken from a woman aged 18-29 years in good health and CMV-seronegative. The chain joins TRBV4-1 to TRBJ2-2, with no clear D. Material: PBMCs. The DNA for the CDR3 is TGCGCCAGCAGCCCCCAGTACACCGGGGAGCTGTTTTTT. This codes for CASSPQYTGELFF.